These T cell receptor beta chains were read from a single sample in a study of shared clonotypes between healthy human individuals. Some clones are missing from TCRdb's copy, which holds only in-frame ones; the method was immunoSEQ multiplex PCR. This table has 700,000 to 950,000 clones, 95% to 97% appearing once. Sequences were obtained from naive CD8+ T cells sorted from blood. Every receptor here comes from a man between 25 and 39 years old in good health. CDR3s include the opening cysteine and the closing phenylalanine or tryptophan.

CDR3aa: CASSLTVLRGEPQHF; v_gene: TRBV7-2; len: 15; j_gene: TRBJ1-5
CDR3aa: CASHTSEKALSYEQYF; v_gene: TRBV11-2; len: 16; j_gene: TRBJ2-7
CDR3aa: CASISQDSLNYGYTF; v_gene: TRBV7-9; len: 15; j_gene: TRBJ1-2
CDR3aa: CASSSDDESWLHEQYF; v_gene: TRBV7-2; len: 16; j_gene: TRBJ2-7
CDR3aa: CASSQDLGPLNNEKLFF; v_gene: TRBV14; len: 17; j_gene: TRBJ1-4
CDR3aa: CATIPESKLLGDGDQPQHF; v_gene: TRBV28; len: 19; j_gene: TRBJ1-5
CDR3aa: CAISGALRQLTDTQYF; v_gene: TRBV10-3; len: 16; j_gene: TRBJ2-3
CDR3aa: CATSQRETGELFF; v_gene: TRBV15; len: 13; j_gene: TRBJ2-2
CDR3aa: CASSYVQLNTEAFF; v_gene: TRBV6-5; len: 14; j_gene: TRBJ1-1
CDR3aa: CAISVSGEQYF; v_gene: TRBV10-3; len: 11; j_gene: TRBJ2-7
CDR3aa: CASSYSPSGRHNEQFF; v_gene: TRBV6-6; len: 16; j_gene: TRBJ2-1
CDR3aa: CASSLNGLAGGIYEQYF; v_gene: TRBV5-1; len: 17; j_gene: TRBJ2-7
CDR3aa: CASSLSPRVTGYTF; v_gene: TRBV27; len: 14; j_gene: TRBJ1-2
CDR3aa: CASRGRKQFF; v_gene: TRBV2; len: 10; j_gene: TRBJ2-1
CDR3aa: CASSSGGWFGELFF; v_gene: TRBV28; len: 14; j_gene: TRBJ2-2
CDR3aa: CASSQEAGGAISQYF; v_gene: TRBV4-1; len: 15; j_gene: TRBJ2-3
CDR3aa: CASSLEQGAYNEQFF; v_gene: TRBV5-4; len: 15; j_gene: TRBJ2-1
CDR3aa: CATSRDLSYEQYF; v_gene: TRBV15; len: 13; j_gene: TRBJ2-7
CDR3aa: CASGTSGRLLEQYF; v_gene: TRBV5-1; len: 14; j_gene: TRBJ2-7
CDR3aa: CASSLGGEEAFF; v_gene: TRBV7-9; len: 12; j_gene: TRBJ1-1
CDR3aa: CASSLAVAARLRYEQYF; v_gene: TRBV7-8; len: 17; j_gene: TRBJ2-7
CDR3aa: CASSSGTDHDEQYF; v_gene: TRBV2; len: 14; j_gene: TRBJ2-7
CDR3aa: CSVEMTFGHGYTF; v_gene: TRBV29-1; len: 13; j_gene: TRBJ1-2
CDR3aa: CASSEWLNTEAFF; v_gene: TRBV5-5; len: 13; j_gene: TRBJ1-1
CDR3aa: CASSFGQTGLAGALGYEQYF; v_gene: TRBV28; len: 20; j_gene: TRBJ2-7
CDR3aa: CASSLALGTSSYEQYF; v_gene: TRBV7-9; len: 16; j_gene: TRBJ2-7
CDR3aa: CASSFKLAGREFNEQFF; v_gene: TRBV7-7; len: 17; j_gene: TRBJ2-1
CDR3aa: CSVELQRQGLANYGYTF; v_gene: TRBV29-1; len: 17; j_gene: TRBJ1-2
CDR3aa: CASSLELASQETQYF; v_gene: TRBV5-1; len: 15; j_gene: TRBJ2-5
CDR3aa: CASSRGGTSSYEQYF; v_gene: TRBV2; len: 15; j_gene: TRBJ2-7
CDR3aa: CASSLGLGGFSSYNEQFF; v_gene: TRBV5-8; len: 18; j_gene: TRBJ2-1
CDR3aa: CASSEYLSGNTIYF; v_gene: TRBV10-2; len: 14; j_gene: TRBJ1-3
CDR3aa: CASSPQNRVYNEQFF; v_gene: TRBV7-8; len: 15; j_gene: TRBJ2-1
CDR3aa: CASSFFATTNTGELFF; v_gene: TRBV5-5; len: 16; j_gene: TRBJ2-2
CDR3aa: CASRGRLNTEAFF; v_gene: TRBV6-1; len: 13; j_gene: TRBJ1-1
CDR3aa: CASRTQLAPLDNEQFF; v_gene: TRBV10-1; len: 16; j_gene: TRBJ2-1
CDR3aa: CASSPRPVPLNTEAFF; v_gene: TRBV4-1; len: 16; j_gene: TRBJ1-1
CDR3aa: CASSPPRIGQGAYEQYF; v_gene: TRBV18; len: 17; j_gene: TRBJ2-7
CDR3aa: CAWKRGGGGYNEQFF; v_gene: TRBV30; len: 15; j_gene: TRBJ2-1
CDR3aa: CASRPEHPPGRLHEQYF; v_gene: TRBV11-2; len: 17; j_gene: TRBJ2-7
CDR3aa: CASSLDSNTEAFF; v_gene: TRBV13; len: 13; j_gene: TRBJ1-1
CDR3aa: CASSARHYEQYF; v_gene: TRBV5-6; len: 12; j_gene: TRBJ2-7
CDR3aa: CASTPLGYTGELFF; v_gene: TRBV7-2; len: 14; j_gene: TRBJ2-2
CDR3aa: CASSPDWDTDTQYF; v_gene: TRBV11-1; len: 14; j_gene: TRBJ2-3
CDR3aa: CASSSTTGQGETQYF; v_gene: TRBV7-9; len: 15; j_gene: TRBJ2-5
CDR3aa: CASSDRGNGYTF; v_gene: TRBV9; len: 12; j_gene: TRBJ1-2
CDR3aa: CASSSSFRDRNMNTEAFF; v_gene: TRBV7-9; len: 18; j_gene: TRBJ1-1